A single sample is the source of the 8 T cell receptor beta chains below, sequenced in a study of response to subunit inactivated influenza vaccine. TCRdb independently ran MiXCR on the RT-PCR reads; one entry per CDR3 protein. Of about half a million distinct CDR3 sequences listed, about 25% were seen once; the top ten hold approximately 2%. The sample consisted of CD4+ T cells sorted from PBMCs, taken roughly 5 days after vaccination. These receptors all stem from a man aged 45-65 years who received an inactivated influenza vaccine.

The V call is TRBV10-3, the J call TRBJ2-7; 11 bases fit TRBD2. The CDR3 is 14 residues long. J gave up 7 bases and V 10 bases, and 12 bases lay outside the gene matches. The germline gives CDR1 ENHRY, CDR2 SYGVKD. CDR3 nucleotides: TGTGCCACCAGGCTTCCACTAGCGGGAGAAGAGCAGTACTTC. It specifies CATRLPLAGEEQYF.

This clonotype came up a few times. The chain couples TRBV20-1 to TRBJ2-5, with 12 positions matching TRBD1. The CDR3 covers 15 residues. Germline CDR1 DFQATT, CDR2 SNEGSKA (reference sequence). Trimming at V came to 1 base and at J to 2 bases, leaving 2 bases not matched to a gene. CDR3 coding DNA: TGCAGTGCTAGAGGGGACAGGGGGCATCAAGAGACCCAGTACTTC. The encoded protein is CSARGDRGHQETQYF.

This clonotype has a single count. The rearrangement uses TRBV7-2 and TRBJ2-7, with D perhaps TRBD1 (6 bases). The V and J ends lost 11 bases and 4 bases respectively, with 21 bases between them. The CDR3 has 14 residues. Germline CDR1 is SGHTA and CDR2 is FQGNSA. Written as DNA, the CDR3 is TGTGCCGGCGGCAAGAACAGGGTTTCGTACGAGCAGTACTTC. This codes for CAGGKNRVSYEQYF.

This clonotype appeared a few times. This chain uses TRBV7-9 with TRBJ2-1, with D perhaps matching TRBD1 or TRBD2 (5 bases each). With 5 bases removed from V and 4 bases from J, the gap between germline ends came to 18 bases. The CDR3 has 16 residues. From germline, CDR1 is SEHNR and CDR2 FQNEAQ (reference sequence). CDR3 DNA: TGTGCCAGCAGCCCGGGGCGGATAGGGGATTACAATGAGCAGTTCTTC. It specifies CASSPGRIGDYNEQFF.

This chain connects TRBV4-3 to TRBJ2-1; 13 bases line up with TRBD2. Germline CDR1 reads LGHNA; CDR2 reads YSLEER. V dropped 0 bases and J dropped 3; count of bases not matched to a gene: 5. This CDR3 has 18 residues. CDR3 in amino acids: CASSQDHGLAGVYNEQFF. In DNA form, the CDR3 reads TGCGCCAGCAGCCAAGACCACGGACTAGCGGGAGTCTACAATGAGCAGTTCTTC.

The V call is TRBV12-3 or TRBV12-4, the J call TRBJ2-3; perhaps TRBD2 as D (6 bases). V lost 11 bases to trimming and J lost 6 bases, with 24 bases between them. The CDR3 runs to 15 residues. CDR3 coding DNA: TGTGCCTGTAAGGGGAAGCGGGCCACCGGGGATACGCAGTATTTT. As protein: CACKGKRATGDTQYF.

This chain connects TRBV2 to TRBJ2-7; 8 bases line up with TRBD2. Unmatched junction bases numbered 11, after V lost 6 bases and J lost 7 bases. The CDR3 length is 14 residues. Germline V gene sequence: CDR1 SNHLY, CDR2 FYNNEI. The chain's CDR3 is CASRHRGGRWEQYF. The CDR3 DNA follows: TGTGCCAGCAGACACCGGGGGGGAAGGTGGGAGCAGTACTTC.

This chain uses TRBV6-2 or TRBV6-3 with TRBJ2-1; the match to TRBD1 covers 7 bases. This CDR3 has 13 amino acids. From germline, CDR1 is MNHEY and CDR2 SVGEGT. J was trimmed by 15 bases and V by 0 bases; bases with no gene match: 8. DNA of the CDR3: TGTGCCAGCAGTTACTCGGCCGACAGGGTGATGTTCTTC. Its translation: CASSYSADRVMFF.